This TCR beta chain was identified in a study of T cell responses to AZD1222 COVID-19 vaccine. Study-wide findings and caveats: White British donors predominated, females outnumbered males, and clonal diversity was possibly underestimated. Variant regions that are unmutated are reportedly the target of nearly half of spike-specific TCRs. Spike-specific TCR breadth and depth were elevated following two AZD1222 doses.

This clone was seen only once. Its antigen is undetermined. Germline CDR1 is SGHAT and CDR2 is FQNNGV. V lost 1 base, J lost 3 bases, and 13 bases lay in between. The CDR3 loop spans 16 amino acids. Repertoires were generated with immunoSEQ multiplex PCR, while TCRdb's copy carries only in-frame clones and drops some. The sample lists around 140,000 clones, about nine tenths occurring once. Second-dose schedules of about 4 or about 12 weeks were combined. This specimen was peripheral blood, taken 28 days after the second AZD1222 dose. The receptor was isolated from an adult who received the AZD1222 COVID-19 vaccine. V gene TRBV11-2 combines with J gene TRBJ1-5; D perhaps matches TRBD1 (6 bases). The DNA for the CDR3 is TGTGCCAGCAGCTTAGGGGTCAGGGGCATCAATCAGCCCCAGCATTTT. Translation gives CASSLGVRGINQPQHF.